This T cell receptor (beta chain) comes out of a study of T cell changes during pregnancy in multiple sclerosis. This CDR3 is built from 15 residues. V lost 0 bases and J 1 base, leaving 10 bases between the germline ends. Germline CDR1 is SGHRS and CDR2 is YFSETQ. The table came from immunoSEQ multiplex PCR; TCRdb's copy has only in-frame clones and leaves some out. The sample has around 64,000 clones; approximately 91% are singletons. The chain is built from TRBV5-1 and TRBJ1-1; weak D call: TRBD1 (6 bases). The material was CD4+ T cells from peripheral blood mononuclear cells, obtained after pregnancy. The clonotype was recovered from a female donor with multiple sclerosis, enrolled in a pregnancy study. CDR3 bases: TGCGCCAGCAGCTTGGAACAGGGCTGGAACACTGAAGCTTTCTTT. Translating gives CASSLEQGWNTEAFF.